The rows below give T cell receptor beta chains drawn from one sample of a study of response to subunit inactivated influenza vaccine. Each CDR3 protein is one row after TCRdb ran MiXCR on the RT-PCR reads. The sample has 590,000 or so distinct CDR3 sequences, 12% to 15% seen once. The sample here was PBMCs from blood, taken 14 to 15 days before vaccination. The receptors derive from a man aged 45 to 65 who received an inactivated influenza vaccine. CDR3s include the opening cysteine and the closing phenylalanine or tryptophan. A D gene is named only where the DNA matches it firmly. For some rows the clone size is stated as once, few or many, or as a class when expanded; others skip it.

J gene	clone size	D gene	V gene	CDR3 protein	CDR3 DNA
TRBJ2-3	few	-	TRBV15	CATSRESTDTQYF	TGTGCCACCAGCAGGGAGAGCACAGATACGCAGTATTTT
TRBJ2-2	few	-	TRBV29-1	CSVVRRLDGELFF	TGCAGCGTTGTTAGAAGGCTGGACGGGGAGCTGTTTTTT
TRBJ2-7	few	-	TRBV20-1	CSARDKGTVYEQYF	TGCAGTGCTAGAGATAAGGGGACGGTCTACGAGCAGTACTTC
TRBJ2-7	-	TRBD1	TRBV29-1	CSGLLGTGSSHEQYF	TGCAGCGGACTACTCGGGACAGGGTCGTCCCACGAGCAGTACTTC
TRBJ2-1	few	-	TRBV5-1	CASSVGTGHEQFF	TGCGCCAGCAGCGTGGGGACGGGCCATGAGCAGTTCTTC
TRBJ2-7	-	-	TRBV7-9	CASSLVEADQYF	TGTGCCAGCAGCTTAGTTGAGGCCGACCAGTACTTC
TRBJ2-7	few	-	TRBV28	CASRPRPGAGYEQYF	TGTGCCAGCAGGCCCCGTCCAGGGGCCGGGTACGAGCAGTACTTC
TRBJ2-7	few	-	TRBV30	CAWSVGVAEQYF	TGTGCCTGGAGTGTAGGGGTCGCCGAGCAGTACTTC
TRBJ2-7	-	-	TRBV5-1	CASSLDREIYEQYF	TGCGCCAGCAGCTTGGACAGGGAGATTTACGAGCAGTACTTC
TRBJ1-1	-	-	TRBV5-6	CASSAGTATEAFF	TGTGCCAGCAGCGCCGGGACGGCCACTGAAGCTTTCTTT
TRBJ2-7	few	TRBD1	TRBV12-3/TRBV12-4	CASSLVSGQGSSYEQYF	TGTGCCAGCAGTTTAGTTTCGGGACAGGGAAGCTCCTACGAGCAGTACTTC
TRBJ2-1	-	TRBD2	TRBV29-1	CSVGAGVSWNEQFF	TGCAGCGTTGGAGCGGGAGTTTCTTGGAATGAGCAGTTCTTC
TRBJ2-2	few	TRBD1	TRBV30	CAWLDRGNTGELFF	TGTGCCTGGCTGGACAGGGGGAACACCGGGGAGCTGTTTTTT
TRBJ1-6	many	-	TRBV15	CATSPENSPLHF	TGTGCCACCAGCCCAGAGAATTCACCCCTCCACTTT
TRBJ2-3	-	-	TRBV3-1	CASSQLGGGDTQYF	TGTGCCAGCAGCCAACTGGGGGGCGGAGATACGCAGTATTTT
TRBJ2-7	many	-	TRBV29-1	CSVGLNYEQYF	TGCAGCGTTGGGCTTAACTACGAGCAGTACTTC
TRBJ2-2	many	-	TRBV5-6	CASSGVLHTGELFF	TGTGCCAGCAGCGGCGTTCTTCACACCGGGGAGCTGTTTTTT
TRBJ2-1	-	TRBD2	TRBV20-1	CSATKGLAGGQFF	TGCAGTGCCACGAAAGGACTAGCGGGGGGGCAGTTCTTC
TRBJ2-7	few	-	TRBV7-2	CASSQQEMRQYF	TGTGCCAGCAGCCAACAGGAGATGAGGCAGTACTTC
TRBJ2-1	-	-	TRBV24-1	CATSDREPPGNEQFF	TGTGCCACCAGTGATAGGGAACCCCCTGGGAATGAGCAGTTCTTC
TRBJ2-5	-	-	TRBV25-1	CASSGNRVMETQYF	TGTGCCAGCAGTGGAAACAGGGTAATGGAGACCCAGTACTTC
TRBJ2-5	few	TRBD2	TRBV4-1	CASSQDPSGAYQETQYF	TGCGCCAGCAGCCAAGACCCTAGCGGGGCGTACCAAGAGACCCAGTACTTC
TRBJ2-2	-	-	TRBV7-9	CASSLWRRGTGELFF	TGTGCCAGCAGCTTATGGCGGAGGGGCACCGGGGAGCTGTTTTTT
TRBJ2-7	many	-	TRBV5-1	CASSLAVQPGYEQYF	TGCGCCAGCAGCTTGGCGGTCCAACCGGGGTACGAGCAGTACTTC
TRBJ2-7	-	-	TRBV6-1	CAVLDLLGNEQYF	TGTGCCGTCCTTGACCTTCTAGGCAACGAGCAGTACTTC
TRBJ2-1	few	-	TRBV28	CASRMPGLLYYNEQFF	TGTGCCAGCAGAATGCCGGGACTTTTATACTACAATGAGCAGTTCTTC
TRBJ2-1	-	-	TRBV29-1	CSVTGQSSYNEQFF	TGCAGCGTTACCGGACAGAGCTCCTACAATGAGCAGTTCTTC
TRBJ1-3	-	-	TRBV4-2	CASSQDDQINTIYF	TGTGCCAGCAGCCAAGATGACCAGATAAACACCATATATTTT
TRBJ1-4	few	TRBD1	TRBV20-1	CSARTGSSANEKLFF	TGCAGTGCCAGGACAGGGAGTTCGGCTAATGAAAAACTGTTTTTT
TRBJ1-4	few	-	TRBV12-3/TRBV12-4	CASSGTGTITEKLFF	TGTGCCAGCAGCGGTACCGGGACAATAACTGAAAAACTGTTTTTT
TRBJ2-7	many	TRBD1	TRBV28	CASSLWGQGYSYEQYF	TGTGCCAGCAGTTTATGGGGACAGGGGTACTCCTACGAGCAGTACTTC
TRBJ2-3	-	TRBD2	TRBV7-2	CASSPVTSGRPRGTQYF	TGTGCCAGCAGCCCTGTGACTAGCGGGAGGCCCCGTGGTACGCAGTATTTT
TRBJ2-5	few	TRBD2	TRBV29-1	CSVGGASGPQETQYF	TGCAGCGTGGGTGGGGCTAGCGGGCCTCAAGAGACCCAGTACTTC
TRBJ2-1	many	-	TRBV6-5	CASSYIRGPSSNEQFF	TGTGCCAGCAGTTACATCCGGGGACCTTCCTCCAATGAGCAGTTCTTC
TRBJ2-1	few	-	TRBV7-9	CASSQTSFSYNEQFF	TGTGCCAGCAGCCAGACTAGTTTCTCCTACAATGAGCAGTTCTTC
TRBJ2-3	few	TRBD2	TRBV6-1	CATKGRGVGTDTQYF	TGTGCCACAAAAGGACGGGGGGTTGGCACAGATACGCAGTATTTT
TRBJ2-5	once	TRBD2	TRBV3-1	CASSQEWPSGILETQYF	TGTGCCAGCAGCCAAGAATGGCCTAGCGGGATTTTAGAGACCCAGTACTTC
TRBJ2-1	-	TRBD2	TRBV7-9	CASSLGPTSGSVHEQFF	TGTGCCAGCAGCTTGGGCCCTACTAGCGGGAGTGTCCATGAGCAGTTCTTC
TRBJ1-5	many	-	TRBV7-9	CASSLGVGNQPQHF	TGTGCCAGCAGCCTTGGGGTAGGCAATCAGCCCCAGCATTTT
TRBJ1-4	-	-	TRBV6-1	CASSRKQFNEKLFF	TGTGCCAGCAGTCGTAAGCAGTTTAATGAAAAACTGTTTTTT
TRBJ1-5	few	-	TRBV12-3/TRBV12-4	CASSSSAQPQHF	TGTGCCAGCAGTTCTTCCGCTCAGCCCCAGCATTTT
TRBJ2-7	few	TRBD2	TRBV29-1	CSVEPAGGPYEQYF	TGCAGCGTTGAACCAGCGGGAGGGCCCTACGAGCAGTACTTC
TRBJ2-7	few	-	TRBV7-9	CASSPSGFYYEQYF	TGTGCCAGCAGCCCCTCGGGGTTTTACTACGAGCAGTACTTC
TRBJ1-1	-	-	TRBV5-1	CASAGEKGTEAFF	TGCGCCAGCGCAGGGGAAAAGGGGACTGAAGCTTTCTTT
TRBJ2-7	-	-	TRBV29-1	CSVEGLNEQYF	TGCAGCGTTGAGGGTCTGAACGAGCAGTACTTC
TRBJ2-3	few	-	TRBV7-8	CASSPIGQGGVTDTQYF	TGTGCCAGCAGCCCAATCGGACAGGGAGGGGTCACAGATACGCAGTATTTT
TRBJ2-5	-	TRBD1	TRBV5-1	CASSPGTGIFETQYF	TGCGCCAGCAGCCCCGGGACAGGGATTTTCGAGACCCAGTACTTC
TRBJ2-5	-	TRBD1	TRBV20-1	CSARDGTGGPETQYF	TGCAGTGCTAGAGATGGGACAGGGGGGCCGGAGACCCAGTACTTC
TRBJ1-2	few	-	TRBV28	CAIKLGAGRGYTF	TGTGCCATAAAGTTAGGGGCAGGACGAGGCTACACCTTC
TRBJ2-7	many	TRBD2	TRBV2	CASRRLAGDYEQYF	TGTGCCAGCAGACGACTAGCGGGAGACTACGAGCAGTACTTC
TRBJ2-5	-	-	TRBV20-1	CSATHQETQYF	TGCAGTGCCACACACCAAGAGACCCAGTACTTC
TRBJ1-2	-	-	TRBV20-1	CSARVQGIYGYTF	TGCAGTGCTAGAGTACAGGGTATTTATGGCTACACCTTC
TRBJ2-7	-	-	TRBV7-2	CASSFVGYEQYF	TGTGCCAGCAGCTTCGTCGGCTACGAGCAGTACTTC
TRBJ1-5	many	-	TRBV6-1	CASSEDRKSSLNNQPQHF	TGTGCCAGCAGTGAAGACAGGAAATCGTCGCTTAACAATCAGCCCCAGCATTTT
TRBJ2-3	few	-	TRBV5-6	CASTQSFKGSTDTQYF	TGTGCCAGCACCCAATCCTTCAAAGGGAGCACAGATACGCAGTATTTT
TRBJ1-2	many	-	TRBV27	CASRSGTGNYGYTF	TGTGCCAGCAGATCCGGGACGGGAAACTATGGCTACACCTTC
TRBJ2-1	few	TRBD2	TRBV20-1	CSAEVAGGAISSYNEQFF	TGCAGTGCTGAGGTAGCGGGGGGAGCGATAAGCTCCTACAATGAGCAGTTCTTC
TRBJ1-1	-	-	TRBV5-1	CASSLWGRGEAFF	TGCGCCAGCAGCTTGTGGGGGCGCGGTGAAGCTTTCTTT
TRBJ1-5	-	TRBD1	TRBV5-1	CASSLQGTDQPQHF	TGCGCCAGCAGCTTACAGGGGACGGATCAGCCCCAGCATTTT